This T cell receptor beta chain was captured by sequencing in a study of blood T cells in healthy people across ages. The CDR3 length is 15 residues. V was cut by 1 base and J by 5 bases, with 14 bases left in between. Germline lookup yields CDR1 ENHRY and CDR2 SYGVKD. The second PCR ran about 6 to 11 cycles with a sample-barcoded 5' primer and J-beta primers. TCRdb fed the 5' RACE reads into MiXCR, producing one record per CDR3 protein. Among roughly 1,100,000 distinct CDR3 sequences, 20% to 25% were seen once, and the ten largest hold approximately 0.79%. This sample also appeared in a second study, on T cells of mothers and their children.

This chain connects TRBV10-3 to TRBJ2-5; D possibly corresponds to TRBD1 (5 bases). The sequence came from a girl aged 2-15 years in good health. The specimen was blood. CDR3: CAISELVEQGETQYF. The CDR3, as DNA: TGTGCCATCAGTGAGTTGGTGGAGCAGGGCGAGACCCAGTACTTC.